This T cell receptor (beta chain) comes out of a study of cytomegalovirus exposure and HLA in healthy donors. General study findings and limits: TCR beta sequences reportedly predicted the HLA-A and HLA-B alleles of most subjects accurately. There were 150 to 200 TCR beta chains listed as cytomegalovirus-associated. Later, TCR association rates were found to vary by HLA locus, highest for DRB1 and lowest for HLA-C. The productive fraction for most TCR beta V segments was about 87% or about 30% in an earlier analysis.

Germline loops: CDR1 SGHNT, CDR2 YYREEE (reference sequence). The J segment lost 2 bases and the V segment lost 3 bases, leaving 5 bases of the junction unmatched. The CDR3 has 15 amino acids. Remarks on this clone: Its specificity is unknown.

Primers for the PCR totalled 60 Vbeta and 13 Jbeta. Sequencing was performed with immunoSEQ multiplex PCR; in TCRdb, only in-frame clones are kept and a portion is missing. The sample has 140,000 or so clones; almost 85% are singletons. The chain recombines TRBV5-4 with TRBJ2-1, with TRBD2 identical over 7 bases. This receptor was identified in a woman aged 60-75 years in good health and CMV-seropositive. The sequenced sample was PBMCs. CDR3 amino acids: CASSSGGLAYNEQFF. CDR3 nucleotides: TGTGCCAGCAGCTCAGGCGGACTAGCCTACAATGAGCAGTTCTTC. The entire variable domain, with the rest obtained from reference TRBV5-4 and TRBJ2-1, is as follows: ETGVTQSPTHLIKTRGQQVTLRCSSQSGHNTVSWYQQALGQGPQFIFQYYREEENGRGNFPPRFSGLQFPNYSSELNVNALELDDSALYLCASSSGGLAYNEQFFGPGTRLTVL.